The subject of this entry is one T cell receptor beta chain. This clone came up a few times. The target of this receptor is not known. Base qualities were left out, and no much larger clone turns up one base away. Libraries were made using the immunoSEQ multiplex PCR assay. Held by TCRdb, this immuneACCESS table contains in-frame sequences only and omits some clones. Under half of the omission traces to an unresolved V gene where checked; the cause of the rest is unknown. For this sample there are some 7,100 clones; about 52% appear just once. The top ten clones comprise 15% to 20% of the sample. CDR1 and CDR2 are read off the germline V gene as SGHRS and YFSETQ. The V end gives up 4 bases and the J end 0 bases, leaving 9 bases in the junction not matched to a gene. The CDR3 runs 17 residues from the cysteine to the phenylalanine. Solely the CDR3 DNA is kept, with 51 bases framed from the first base.

The data originate from a study of CD4+ T cells in melanoma (dated by TCRdb to between 2020 and 2023). About the full investigation: The study investigated neoantigen-specific CD4+ T cells in human melanoma.

Broader findings and caveats from the paper: Diverse differentiation states were reported to be shown by neoantigen-specific CD4+ T cells in melanoma. The report described a correlation between neoantigen-specific CD4+ T cells and the function of CD8+ T cells, macrophages and B cells.

Donors were patients with melanoma. The TCR originated in a human donor with melanoma. The sequenced sample consisted of cells from a culture (not recorded whether cultured in vitro). This sequence uses TRBV5-1 and TRBJ1-3; 8 central bases correspond to TRBD1. The CDR3 has the sequence CASSGIGQGDSGNTIYF. The base sequence is TGCGCCAGCAGCGGGATCGGACAGGGAGACTCTGGAAACACCATATATTTT.